This TCR beta chain is from a study of cytomegalovirus exposure and HLA in healthy donors. Researchers ran the PCR with 60 Vbeta and 13 Jbeta primers. Authors' data handling: A later analysis counted around 74 million unique TCR beta chains, about 11 million shared. Repertoires were generated with immunoSEQ multiplex PCR, while TCRdb's copy carries only in-frame clones and drops some. V and J calls plus clone size are reproduced from that table; the DNA served to infer D and trimming. Of 150,000 to 200,000 clones listed, about 73% are singletons. This CDR3 is built from 14 residues. Trimming left V 1 base short and J 7 bases short, with 14 bases between. CDR1 is SGHRS, CDR2 YFSETQ, per germline.

The chain couples TRBV5-1 to TRBJ1-2; D perhaps matches TRBD1 (5 bases). The sequence came from a woman between 40 and 55 years old in good health and CMV-seronegative. Sequenced input: PBMCs. CDR3 DNA: TGCGCCAGCAGCTTGCCGGGGGTAAGGCTTGGCTACACCTTC. Protein sequence: CASSLPGVRLGYTF.